A single sample is the source of the 25 T cell receptor beta chains below, sequenced in a study of post-analysis software for immune sequencing data. Their antigen targets remain unknown. Study observations and caveats: Relative to controls, patients had several TRBV segments at higher frequency, with TRBV5-6, TRBV5-1 and TRBV20-1 among these.

Unique molecular identifiers tagged the TCR beta cDNA libraries. TCRdb redid the calling of the PCR reads with MiXCR, one entry per CDR3 protein. Among just over 250,000 distinct CDR3 sequences listed, approximately 34% were seen once. The sequenced sample was blood. All receptors come from a girl aged 10 to 17 with multiple sclerosis.

The sample holds many counts of this clonotype. This rearrangement joins TRBV20-1 to TRBJ1-5; a weak D match, TRBD1 (5 bases). Per germline, CDR1 DFQATT and CDR2 SNEGSKA (reference sequence). This CDR3 has 14 amino acids. The ends were cut back, 6 bases at V and 0 bases at J, with 12 bases in the middle. The CDR3 sequence is CSALQGDSNQPQHF. The CDR3 DNA reads as TGCAGTGCCCTACAAGGGGATAGCAATCAGCCCCAGCATTTT.

Many counts were recorded for this clonotype. The chain combines TRBV6-5 with TRBJ1-2; tentatively, D is TRBD1 (6 bases). The CDR3 spans 15 residues. Trimming left V 6 bases short and J 3 bases short, with 17 bases between. In germline, CDR1 is MNHEY, CDR2 SVGAGI. CDR3 DNA: TGTGCCAGCAGACAAGACAGGCCCGGATACTATGGCTACACCTTC. It yields the protein CASRQDRPGYYGYTF.

This sequence joins TRBV20-1 and TRBJ2-5, with D tentatively TRBD2 (6 bases). Germline V gives CDR1 DFQATT, CDR2 SNEGSKA (reference sequence). The CDR3 length is 16 residues. V gave up 4 bases and J gave up 5 bases, with 23 bases separating them. The CDR3 DNA is TGCAGTGCTATTGCCCCGGAAGCGGGCCGGGGGGAGACCCAGTACTTC. Translation gives CSAIAPEAGRGETQYF.

This clonotype was observed at least ten times. The V call is TRBV28, the J call TRBJ2-5; D ambiguous. This CDR3 contains 12 residues. V lost 8 bases, J lost 11 bases, and 18 bases lay in between. Germline V gives CDR1 MDHEN, CDR2 SYDVKM. The CDR3 loop is CASRDAQSLQYF. The CDR3 region has the DNA TGTGCCAGCCGAGATGCCCAGTCCTTACAGTACTTC.

This clonotype was found many times. The V and J genes are TRBV11-2 and TRBJ2-3; 15 nucleotides align to TRBD2. The germline V gene has CDR1 SGHAT and CDR2 FQNNGV. This CDR3 spans 14 amino acids. V was pared by 5 bases and J by 9 bases, with 3 bases of the junction left unmatched. The CDR3, as DNA: TGTGCCAGCAGCCCCGGACTAGCGGGGGGGACGCAGTATTTT. Translating gives CASSPGLAGGTQYF.

In its sample, this clonotype was seen many times. The V and J genes are TRBV24-1 and TRBJ2-3, with TRBD1 matching over 7 bases. The V and J ends lost 4 bases and 4 bases, in that order; junction bases with no gene match: 4. The CDR3 loop spans 14 amino acids. Germline-derived CDR1 and CDR2 are KGHDR and SFDVKD. CDR3 amino acids: CATSEADRPDTQYF. The DNA for the CDR3 is TGTGCCACCAGTGAAGCGGACAGGCCAGATACGCAGTATTTT.

Regarding this clonotype: A much larger clone sits a single nucleotide away, making a read error possible. The rearrangement joins TRBV5-1 to TRBJ2-5, with D unclear. Trimming took off 10 bases at V and 7 bases at J, with 20 bases between the two ends. The CDR3 has 13 amino acids. Per the germline V gene, CDR1 is SGHRS and CDR2 is YFSETQ. Written as DNA, the CDR3 is TGCGCCGGCAATCGAGAAACCGTCGGGACCCAGTACTTC. Translation gives CAGNRETVGTQYF.

Only one count was recorded for this clonotype. The V gene is TRBV28, the J gene TRBJ1-2; TRBD1 aligns across 7 bases. With 6 bases clipped from V and 1 base from J, the junction kept 5 bases outside the gene matches. The CDR3 consists of 14 residues. Germline lookup yields CDR1 MDHEN and CDR2 SYDVKM. The CDR3 bases are TGTGCCAGCAGGCCCGGACAGGTTAACTATGGCTACACCTTC. Amino acids: CASRPGQVNYGYTF.

V usage is TRBV6-6 and J usage is TRBJ2-1; 11 bases fit TRBD2. CDR1 and CDR2 (germline): MNHNY, SVGAGI (reference sequence). The V and J ends lost 5 bases and 6 bases, in that order; junction bases with no gene match: 3. The CDR3 sequence is 14 residues long. DNA of the CDR3: TGTGCCAGCAGTCGGACTAGCGGGTTCAATGAGCAGTTCTTC. This gives the protein CASSRTSGFNEQFF.

This clonotype showed up just a few times. This may be a read error, as it is one base from a much larger clone. The J gene is TRBJ1-5, the V gene TRBV20-1; perhaps TRBD1 as D (5 bases). This CDR3 is built from 14 residues. Germline V gene lookup returns CDR1 DFQATT and CDR2 SNEGSKA (reference sequence). With 1 base removed from V and 1 base from J, the gap between germline ends came to 8 bases. CDR3 residues: CSARGGGSNQPQHF. The CDR3 nucleotides read TGCAGTGCTAGAGGGGGGGGAAGCAATCAGCCCCAGCATTTT.

This clonotype was counted at least ten times. The genes are TRBV28 and TRBJ2-6; possible D gene TRBD1, 5 bases. Germline V gene data show CDR1 as MDHEN and CDR2 as SYDVKM. V gave up 3 bases and J gave up 0 bases, with 15 bases separating them. The CDR3 sequence is 18 residues long. The CDR3 sequence is CASSFLVGPISGANVLTF. The DNA for the CDR3 is TGTGCCAGCAGTTTCCTTGTGGGGCCCATCTCTGGGGCCAACGTCCTGACTTTC.

This clonotype was counted ten times or more. The J gene is TRBJ2-1, the V gene TRBV29-1; D remains unclear. In germline, CDR1 is SQVTM, CDR2 ANQGSEA. The CDR3 covers 13 residues. V lost 3 bases and J lost 3, with 9 bases in between. The CDR3: CSVDRSSYNEQFF. CDR3 bases: TGCAGCGTTGATCGGTCCAGCTACAATGAGCAGTTCTTC.

A remark on this clonotype: With a much larger clone just one base away, this may be a read error. The chain uses TRBV7-2 and TRBJ2-3, with TRBD2 matching over 12 bases. The germline gives CDR1 SGHTA, CDR2 FQGNSA. The CDR3 has 14 residues. V lost 4 bases, J lost 5 bases, and 1 base stayed unmatched. As DNA, the CDR3 is TGTGCCAGCAGCTGGGGACTAGCGGGAGATACGCAGTATTTT. Encoded protein: CASSWGLAGDTQYF. The full variable domain, its missing parts supplied by reference TRBV7-2 and TRBJ2-3, is GAGVSQSPSNKVTEKGKDVELRCDPISGHTALYWYRQSLGQGLEFLIYFQGNSAPDKSGLPSDRFSAERTGGSVSTLTIQRTQQEDSAVYLCASSWGLAGDTQYFGPGTRLTVL.

This clonotype was seen more than once but under ten times. The V call is TRBV3-1, the J call TRBJ1-1; D gene unclear. Germline loops: CDR1 LGHDT, CDR2 YNNKEL (reference sequence). The CDR3 totals 16 residues. V lost 0 bases to trimming and J lost 0 bases, with 11 bases between them. CDR3 protein: CASSQDSQHMNTEAFF. CDR3 nucleotide sequence: TGTGCCAGCAGCCAAGACAGCCAGCACATGAACACTGAAGCTTTCTTT. The full variable domain, rest sourced from reference TRBV3-1 and TRBJ1-1, is DTAVSQTPKYLVTQMGNDKSIKCEQNLGHDTMYWYKQDSKKFLKIMFSYNNKELIINETVPNRFSPKSPDKAHLNLHINSLELGDSAVYFCASSQDSQHMNTEAFFGQGTRLTVV.

This clonotype was seen a few times. The chain links TRBV7-9 to TRBJ1-1; 8 nucleotides agree with TRBD1. The CDR3 is made up of 19 amino acids. CDR1 SEHNR and CDR2 FQNEAQ come from the germline V gene (reference sequence). V dropped 2 bases and J dropped 1; count of bases not matched to a gene: 15. CDR3 loop: CASSLTVDRGTQRNTEAFF. The DNA of the CDR3 is TGTGCCAGCAGCTTAACCGTAGACAGGGGAACGCAGAGGAACACTGAAGCTTTCTTT.

The chain combines TRBV20-1 with TRBJ2-7, with 8 bases that match TRBD2. The V and J ends lost 5 bases and 6 bases, in that order; junction bases with no gene match: 12. From germline, CDR1 is DFQATT and CDR2 SNEGSKA (reference sequence). The length of the CDR3 is 14 residues. The CDR3 coding sequence is TGCAGTGCTCCCCGGGGGGGTCACGGTGGCGAGCAGTACTTC. Its translation is CSAPRGGHGGEQYF.

This clonotype was observed a handful of times. The gene calls are TRBV7-2 and TRBJ2-3; no clear D. From germline, CDR1 is SGHTA and CDR2 FQGNSA. The CDR3 is made up of 12 amino acids. Between the trimmed V and J ends, which lost 8 bases and 0 bases, there was a span of 6 bases. The CDR3 is CASSVSTDTQYF. The CDR3 DNA reads TGTGCCAGCTCGGTGAGCACAGATACGCAGTATTTT.

A few counts support this clonotype. V usage is TRBV7-2 and J usage is TRBJ1-1; D may be TRBD1 (6 bases). Germline V gene sequence: CDR1 SGHTA, CDR2 FQGNSA. There are 18 residues in the CDR3. Trimming stripped 5 bases from V and 1 base from J, with 23 bases between. CDR3 sequence: CASSLGLHPLGANTEAFF. The CDR3 DNA sequence: TGTGCCAGCAGCCTCGGTCTTCATCCCCTGGGGGCGAACACTGAAGCTTTCTTT.

This clonotype was recorded a few times. V is TRBV12-3 or TRBV12-4 and J is TRBJ2-1; possible D gene TRBD2, 5 bases. Trimming pared 6 bases from V and 1 base from J, leaving 16 bases between. The CDR3 extends over 16 amino acids. CDR3 residues: CASSPETGSSYNEQFF. The CDR3 nucleotides read TGTGCCAGCAGCCCTGAGACGGGGAGTTCCTACAATGAGCAGTTCTTC.

This clonotype was detected ten times or more. The gene calls are TRBV20-1 and TRBJ1-2; no firm D call. Per the germline V gene, CDR1 is DFQATT and CDR2 is SNEGSKA (reference sequence). Deletions cut 6 bases from V and 5 bases from J, with 13 bases between. This CDR3 spans 12 amino acids. CDR3 in amino acids: CSAHENGYGYTF. DNA for the CDR3: TGCAGTGCCCATGAAAACGGGTATGGCTACACCTTC.

The CDR3 region is CASSPRDRVNHIQYF. The DNA of the CDR3 is TGTGCCAGCAGTCCCAGGGACAGGGTCAACCACATTCAGTACTTC. The chain carries TRBV27 and TRBJ2-5; 9 bases map to TRBD1. TRBJ2-4 explains the end of the DNA better; the J call may be wrong. Germline-derived CDR1 and CDR2 are MNHEY and SMNVEV (reference sequence). The CDR3 length is 15 residues.

The table lists this clonotype with many counts. This rearrangement joins TRBV4-2 to TRBJ1-4, with D perhaps matching TRBD1 (6 bases). Germline V lookup: CDR1 LGHNA, CDR2 YNFKEQ. The length of the CDR3 is 14 residues. With 3 bases removed from V and 6 bases from J, the gap between germline ends came to 11 bases. For the CDR3, the DNA is TGTGCCAGCAGCCAGGGCAGGGGTGATGAAAAACTGTTTTTT. This gives the protein CASSQGRGDEKLFF.

To note about this clonotype: Being one base from a much bigger clone, this may be a read error. The genes are TRBV28 and TRBJ2-3, with D perhaps TRBD2 (6 bases). V lost 8 bases, J lost 7 bases, and 16 bases lay in between. Germline assignment: CDR1 MDHEN and CDR2 SYDVKM. The CDR3 sequence is 13 residues long. In DNA, the CDR3 is TGTGCCAGCGCCGGGACTTCGGCAAATACGCAGTATTTT. As protein: CASAGTSANTQYF.

The CDR3 sequence is CASSVDVGQSQETQYF. CDR3 DNA: TGTGCCAGCAGCGTAGATGTCGGACAGTCCCAAGAGACCCAGTACTTC. The V and J genes are TRBV9 and TRBJ2-5; TRBD1 is a possible D gene (6 bases). CDR3 length: 16 amino acids. Per germline, CDR1 SGDLS and CDR2 YYNGEE. The V end was cut by 0 bases, the J end by 1 base, with 13 bases between.

Regarding this clonotype: A junction boundary mismatches the germline segment, possibly from a read error. V and J are TRBV3-1 and TRBJ2-1; TRBD1 is a possible D gene (5 bases). Germline CDR1 is LGHDT and CDR2 is YNNKEL (reference sequence). CDR3 size: 13 residues. The CDR3 protein is CAGSPQGYNEQFF. The CDR3 DNA reads TGTGCCGGCAGCCCCCAGGGATACAATGAGCAGTTCTTC.